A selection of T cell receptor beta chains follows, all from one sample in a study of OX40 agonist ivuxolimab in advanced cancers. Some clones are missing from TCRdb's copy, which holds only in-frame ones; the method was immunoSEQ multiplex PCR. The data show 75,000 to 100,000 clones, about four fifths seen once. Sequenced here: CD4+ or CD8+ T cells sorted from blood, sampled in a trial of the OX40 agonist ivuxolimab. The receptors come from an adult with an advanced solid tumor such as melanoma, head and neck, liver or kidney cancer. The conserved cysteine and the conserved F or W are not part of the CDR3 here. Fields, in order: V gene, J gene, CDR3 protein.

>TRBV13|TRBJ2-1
ASSYQRGNEQF
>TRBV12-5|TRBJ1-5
ASGTRVGLSNQPQH
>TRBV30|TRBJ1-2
AWSTGTSNYGYT
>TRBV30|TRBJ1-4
AWKMGRGNEKLF
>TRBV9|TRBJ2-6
ASSFGQDSSGANVLT
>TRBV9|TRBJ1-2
ASSTSTDYGYT
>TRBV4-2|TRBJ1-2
ASSQNAVSHYGYT
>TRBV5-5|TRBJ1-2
ASSWGSSSNYGYT
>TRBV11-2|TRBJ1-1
ASSLPGRRYTEAF
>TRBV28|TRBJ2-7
ATQSQGREQY
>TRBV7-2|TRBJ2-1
ASSLVHRVLNEQF
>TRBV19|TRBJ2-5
ASSISAGRETQY
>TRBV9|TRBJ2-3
ASSALASTGDTQY
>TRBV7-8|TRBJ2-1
ASSLGLAGGSSYNEQF
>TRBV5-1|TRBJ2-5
ASSLEQGAGETQY
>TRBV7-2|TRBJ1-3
ASSLAVSSGNTIY
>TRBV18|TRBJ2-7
ASSPGLTSGGSEQY
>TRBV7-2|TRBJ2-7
ASSLLTSGQY
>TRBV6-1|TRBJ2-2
ASILTGVPGELF
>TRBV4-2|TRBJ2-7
ASSQDGTSGSHEQY
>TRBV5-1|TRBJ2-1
ASSWGTSGRAIAYNEQF
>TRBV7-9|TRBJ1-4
ASSLSRSGARVSNEKLF
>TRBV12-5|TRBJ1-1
ASGLGYEAF
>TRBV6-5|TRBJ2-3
ASSSGTDEDTQY
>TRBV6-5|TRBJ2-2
AIGTALLNTGELF
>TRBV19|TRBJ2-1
ASSPAGNEQF
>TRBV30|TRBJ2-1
AWRHYSYNEQF
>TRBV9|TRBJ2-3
ASSVTGSEATQY
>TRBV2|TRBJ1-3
ASRGAPAGNTIY
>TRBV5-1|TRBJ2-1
ASSLGDRSNEQF
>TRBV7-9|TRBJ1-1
ASSFSYRSTEAF
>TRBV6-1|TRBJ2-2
ASSVRGSTGELF
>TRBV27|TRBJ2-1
ASRQGSSYNEQF
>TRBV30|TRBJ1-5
AWSANQGDQPQH
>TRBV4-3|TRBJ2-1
ASSQDPRDGSYNEQF
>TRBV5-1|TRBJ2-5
ASSLTGETQY
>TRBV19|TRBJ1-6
ASSMDRDHNSPLH
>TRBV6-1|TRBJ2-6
ASSEGVPGANVLT
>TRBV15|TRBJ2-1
ATSRVQDEQF
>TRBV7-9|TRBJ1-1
ASITSLGEAF
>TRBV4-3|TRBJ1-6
ASSQVRQSSYNSPLH
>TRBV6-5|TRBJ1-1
ASAGAGLLNTEAF
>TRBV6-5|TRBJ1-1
ASVPEGGYTEAF
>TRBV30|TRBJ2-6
AWRVAGANVLT
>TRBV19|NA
ASSIARMDEQY
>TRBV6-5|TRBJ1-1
ASSYRFGGTEAF
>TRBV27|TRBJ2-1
ASSSRNYNEQF